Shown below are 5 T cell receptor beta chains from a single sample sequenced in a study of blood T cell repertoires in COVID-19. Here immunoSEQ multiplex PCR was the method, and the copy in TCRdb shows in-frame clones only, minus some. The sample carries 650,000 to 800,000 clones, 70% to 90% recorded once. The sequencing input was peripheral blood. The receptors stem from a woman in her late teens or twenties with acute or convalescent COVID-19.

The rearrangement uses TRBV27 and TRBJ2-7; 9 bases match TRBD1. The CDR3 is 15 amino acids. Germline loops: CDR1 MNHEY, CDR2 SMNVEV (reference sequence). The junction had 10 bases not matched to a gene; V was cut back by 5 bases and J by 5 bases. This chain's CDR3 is CASSPGQGSRDEQYF. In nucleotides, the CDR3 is TGTGCCAGCAGTCCGGGACAGGGAAGTAGAGACGAGCAGTACTTC.

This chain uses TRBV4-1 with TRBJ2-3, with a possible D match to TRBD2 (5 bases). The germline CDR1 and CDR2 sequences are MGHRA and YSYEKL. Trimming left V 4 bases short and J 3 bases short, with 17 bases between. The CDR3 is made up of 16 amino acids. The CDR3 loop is CASSPGRVGRTDTQYF. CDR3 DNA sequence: TGCGCCAGCAGCCCCGGGCGGGTGGGGAGAACAGATACGCAGTATTTT.

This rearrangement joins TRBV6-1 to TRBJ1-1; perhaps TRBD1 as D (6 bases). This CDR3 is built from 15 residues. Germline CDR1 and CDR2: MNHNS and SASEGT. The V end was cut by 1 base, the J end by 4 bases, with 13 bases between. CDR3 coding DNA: TGTGCCAGCAGTGAAGGGGGAGGGGGGGGCACTGAAGCTTTCTTT. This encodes CASSEGGGGGTEAFF.

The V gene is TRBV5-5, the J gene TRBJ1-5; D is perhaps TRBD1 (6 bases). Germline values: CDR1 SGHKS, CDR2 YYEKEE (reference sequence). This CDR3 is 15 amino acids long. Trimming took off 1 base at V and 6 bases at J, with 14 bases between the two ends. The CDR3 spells CASSLLPGAGQPQHF. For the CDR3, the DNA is TGTGCCAGCAGCTTGTTGCCAGGGGCAGGTCAGCCCCAGCATTTT.

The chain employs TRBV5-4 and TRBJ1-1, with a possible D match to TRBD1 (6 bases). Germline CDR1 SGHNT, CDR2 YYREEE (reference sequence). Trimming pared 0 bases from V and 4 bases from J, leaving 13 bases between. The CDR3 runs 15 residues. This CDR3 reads CASSLVRGGGTEAFF. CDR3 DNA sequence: TGTGCCAGCAGCTTGGTACGGGGAGGGGGCACTGAAGCTTTCTTT.